The present TCR beta chain was sequenced within a study of blood T cell repertoires in COVID-19. Study at large: The United States, Italy and Spain supplied acute and convalescent COVID-19 samples. T cells, B-cell-depleted T cells, or PBMCs supplied cDNA or gDNA.

As handled by the study authors: For nucleated cells, counts were estimated from reference gene primer amplification. Profiled with immunoSEQ multiplex PCR; TCRdb holds only in-frame clones, not every one. Clone size and V and J calls were adopted from that table, with D and trimming inferred from the DNA. The table records under 170,000 clones, around 90% of them present only once. V lost 5 bases and J lost 4, with 18 bases in between. Germline V CDR1 and CDR2: SGHRS, YFSETQ. The CDR3 covers 15 residues. This chain connects TRBV5-1 to TRBJ1-1, with D tentatively TRBD1 (5 bases). Sequenced sample: peripheral blood. The TCR comes from a woman in her fifties or sixties with active or convalescent COVID-19. In DNA, the CDR3 is TGCGCCAGCAGTGGGGCAGCTCGTTGGGGCACTGAAGCTTTCTTT. Amino acids: CASSGAARWGTEAFF.